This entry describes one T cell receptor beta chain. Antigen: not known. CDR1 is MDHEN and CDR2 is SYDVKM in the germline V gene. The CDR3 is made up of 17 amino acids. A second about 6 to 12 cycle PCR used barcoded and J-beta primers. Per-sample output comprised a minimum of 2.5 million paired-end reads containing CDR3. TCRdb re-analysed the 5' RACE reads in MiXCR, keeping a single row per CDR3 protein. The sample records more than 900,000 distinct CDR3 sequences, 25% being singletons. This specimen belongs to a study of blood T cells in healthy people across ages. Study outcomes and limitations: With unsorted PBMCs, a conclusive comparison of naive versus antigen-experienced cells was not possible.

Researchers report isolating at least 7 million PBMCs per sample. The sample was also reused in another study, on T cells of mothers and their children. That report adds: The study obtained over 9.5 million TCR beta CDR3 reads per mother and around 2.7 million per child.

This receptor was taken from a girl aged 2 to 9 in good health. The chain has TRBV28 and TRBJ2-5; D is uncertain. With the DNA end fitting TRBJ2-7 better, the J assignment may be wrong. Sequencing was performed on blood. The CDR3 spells CASRHRGNSRSSYEQYF. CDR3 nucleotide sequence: TGTGCCAGCAGACACAGAGGCAACTCACGGAGCTCCTACGAGCAGTACTTC.